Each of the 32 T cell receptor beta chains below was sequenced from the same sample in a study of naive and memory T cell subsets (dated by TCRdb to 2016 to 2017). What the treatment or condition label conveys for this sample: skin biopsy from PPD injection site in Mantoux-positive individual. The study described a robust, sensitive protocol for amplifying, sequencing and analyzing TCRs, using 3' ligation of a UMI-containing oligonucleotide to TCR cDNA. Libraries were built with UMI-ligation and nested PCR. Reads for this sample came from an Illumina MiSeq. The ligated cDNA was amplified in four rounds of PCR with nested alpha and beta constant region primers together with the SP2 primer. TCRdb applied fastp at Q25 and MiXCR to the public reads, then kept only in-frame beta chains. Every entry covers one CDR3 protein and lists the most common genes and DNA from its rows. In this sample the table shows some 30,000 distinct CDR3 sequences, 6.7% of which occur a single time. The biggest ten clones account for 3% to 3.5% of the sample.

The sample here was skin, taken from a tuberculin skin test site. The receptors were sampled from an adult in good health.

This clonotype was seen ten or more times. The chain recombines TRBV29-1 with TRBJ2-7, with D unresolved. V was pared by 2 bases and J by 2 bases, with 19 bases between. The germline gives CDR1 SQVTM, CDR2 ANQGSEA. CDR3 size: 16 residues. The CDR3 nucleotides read TGCAGCGTTGAAATAAGTTTGGGGAATCGGCCCTACGAGCAGTACTTC. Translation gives CSVEISLGNRPYEQYF.

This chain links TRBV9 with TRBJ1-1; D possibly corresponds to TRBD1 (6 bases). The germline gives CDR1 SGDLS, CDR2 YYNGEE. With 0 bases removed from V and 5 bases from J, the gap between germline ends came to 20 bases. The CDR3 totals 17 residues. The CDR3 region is CASSVDTFQGIRTEAFF. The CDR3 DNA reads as TGTGCCAGCAGCGTAGATACCTTCCAGGGGATAAGAACTGAAGCTTTCTTT.

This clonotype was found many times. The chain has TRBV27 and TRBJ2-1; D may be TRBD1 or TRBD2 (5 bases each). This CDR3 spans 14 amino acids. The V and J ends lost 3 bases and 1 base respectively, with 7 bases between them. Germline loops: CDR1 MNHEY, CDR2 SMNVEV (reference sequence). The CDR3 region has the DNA TGTGCCAGCAGTTTGAGGGGATCCTACAATGAGCAGTTCTTC. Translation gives CASSLRGSYNEQFF.

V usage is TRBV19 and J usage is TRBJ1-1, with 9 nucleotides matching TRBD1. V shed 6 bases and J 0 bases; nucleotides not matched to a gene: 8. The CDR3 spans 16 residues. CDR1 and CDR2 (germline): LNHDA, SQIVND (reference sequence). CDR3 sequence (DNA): TGTGCCAGTAGGACAGGGGGTACGGCCATGAACACTGAAGCTTTCTTT. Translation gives CASRTGGTAMNTEAFF. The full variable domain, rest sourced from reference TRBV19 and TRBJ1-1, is DGGITQSPKYLFRKEGQNVTLSCEQNLNHDAMYWYRQDPGQGLRLIYYSQIVNDFQKGDIAEGYSVSREKKESFPLTVTSAQKNPTAFYLCASRTGGTAMNTEAFFGQGTRLTVV.

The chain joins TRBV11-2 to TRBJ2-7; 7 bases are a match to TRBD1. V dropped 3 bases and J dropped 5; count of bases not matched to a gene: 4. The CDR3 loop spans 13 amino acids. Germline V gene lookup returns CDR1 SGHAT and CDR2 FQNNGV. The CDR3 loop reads CASSFRQGDEQYF. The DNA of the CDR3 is TGTGCCAGCAGCTTTCGACAGGGTGACGAGCAGTACTTC. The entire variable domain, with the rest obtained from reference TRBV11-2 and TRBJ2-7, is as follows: EAGVAQSPRYKIIEKRQSVAFWCNPISGHATLYWYQQILGQGPKLLIQFQNNGVVDDSQLPKDRFSAERLKGVDSTLKIQPAKLEDSAVYLCASSFRQGDEQYFGPGTRLTVT.

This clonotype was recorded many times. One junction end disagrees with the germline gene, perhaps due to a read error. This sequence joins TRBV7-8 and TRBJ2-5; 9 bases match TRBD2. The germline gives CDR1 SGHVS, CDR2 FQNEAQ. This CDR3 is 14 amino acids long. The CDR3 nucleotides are TGTGCCAGCACCTTAGCGGGGGACCAAGAGACCCAGTACTTC. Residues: CASTLAGDQETQYF.

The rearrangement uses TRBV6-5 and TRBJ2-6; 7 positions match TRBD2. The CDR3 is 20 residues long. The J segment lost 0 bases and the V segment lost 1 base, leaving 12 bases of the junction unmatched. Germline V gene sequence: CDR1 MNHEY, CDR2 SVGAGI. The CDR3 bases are TGTGCCAGCAGTTACTTTGGGAGGGCCTCCACCCTCTCTGGGGCCAACGTCCTGACTTTC. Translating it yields CASSYFGRASTLSGANVLTF.

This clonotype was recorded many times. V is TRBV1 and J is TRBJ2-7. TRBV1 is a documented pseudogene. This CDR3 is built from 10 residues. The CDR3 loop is CTSSWASQYF. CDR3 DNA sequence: TGCACCAGCAGTTGGGCTTCGCAGTACTTC.

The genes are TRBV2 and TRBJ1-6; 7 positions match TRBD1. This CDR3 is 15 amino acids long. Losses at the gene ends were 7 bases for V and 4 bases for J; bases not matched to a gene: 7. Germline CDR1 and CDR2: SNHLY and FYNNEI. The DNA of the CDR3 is TGTGCCAGCATGGACAGGTCATCATATAATTCACCCCTCCACTTT. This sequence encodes CASMDRSSYNSPLHF.

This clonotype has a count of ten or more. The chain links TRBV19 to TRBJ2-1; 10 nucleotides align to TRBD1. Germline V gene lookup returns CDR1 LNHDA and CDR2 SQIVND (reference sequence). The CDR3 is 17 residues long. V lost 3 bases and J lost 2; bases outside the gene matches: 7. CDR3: CASSMRTGGQTYNEQFF. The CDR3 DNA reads TGTGCCAGTAGTATGAGGACAGGGGGACAGACCTACAATGAGCAGTTCTTC.

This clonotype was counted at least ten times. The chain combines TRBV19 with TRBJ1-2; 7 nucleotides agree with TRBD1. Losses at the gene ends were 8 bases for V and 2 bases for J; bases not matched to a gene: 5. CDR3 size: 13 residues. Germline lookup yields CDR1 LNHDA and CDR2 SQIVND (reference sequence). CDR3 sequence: CASEYRGNYGYTF. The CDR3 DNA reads TGTGCCAGTGAGTACAGGGGAAACTATGGCTACACCTTC.

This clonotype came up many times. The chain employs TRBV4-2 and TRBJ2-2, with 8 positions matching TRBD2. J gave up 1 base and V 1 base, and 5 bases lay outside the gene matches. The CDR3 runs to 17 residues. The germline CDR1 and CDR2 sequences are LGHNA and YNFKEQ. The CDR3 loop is CASSQVGAGVNTGELFF. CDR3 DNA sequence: TGTGCCAGCAGCCAAGTCGGAGCGGGGGTGAACACCGGGGAGCTGTTTTTT.

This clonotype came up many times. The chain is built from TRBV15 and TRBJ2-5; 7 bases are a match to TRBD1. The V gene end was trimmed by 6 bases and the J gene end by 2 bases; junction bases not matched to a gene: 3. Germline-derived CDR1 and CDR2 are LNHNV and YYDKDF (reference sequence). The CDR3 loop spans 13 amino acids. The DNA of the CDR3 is TGTGCCACCAGTAGACAGGGTCAAGAGACCCAGTACTTC. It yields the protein CATSRQGQETQYF.

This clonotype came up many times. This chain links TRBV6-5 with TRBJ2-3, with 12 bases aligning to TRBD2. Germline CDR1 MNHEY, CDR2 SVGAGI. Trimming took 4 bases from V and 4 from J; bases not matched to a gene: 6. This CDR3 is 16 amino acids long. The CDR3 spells CASSSRLAGVADTQYF. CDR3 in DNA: TGTGCCAGCAGTTCCAGACTAGCGGGGGTAGCAGATACGCAGTATTTT.

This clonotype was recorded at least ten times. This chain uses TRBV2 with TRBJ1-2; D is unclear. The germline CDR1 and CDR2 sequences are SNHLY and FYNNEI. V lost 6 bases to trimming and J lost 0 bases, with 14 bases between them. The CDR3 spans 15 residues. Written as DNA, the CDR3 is TGTGCCAGCAGCCCAGGACGGTCGACTAACTATGGCTACACCTTC. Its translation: CASSPGRSTNYGYTF.

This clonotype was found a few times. Here the CDR3 reads CSARTPSGGPWDTQYF. The DNA for the CDR3 is TGCAGTGCTAGAACGCCTAGCGGGGGCCCATGGGATACGCAGTATTTT. The chain is built from TRBV20-1 and TRBJ2-3; 10 bases are a match to TRBD2. V lost 2 bases, J lost 6 bases, and 11 bases stayed unmatched. Germline CDR1 and CDR2: DFQATT and SNEGSKA (reference sequence). CDR3 size: 16 residues.

Written as DNA, the CDR3 is TGTGCCAGCTCCCTGGGACAGGGAGACCCTGGGGCCAACGTCCTGACTTTC. It encodes CASSLGQGDPGANVLTF. The chain uses TRBV18 and TRBJ2-6; TRBD1 agrees at 9 bases. J gave up 2 bases and V 6 bases, and 8 bases lay outside the gene matches. Germline V gene lookup returns CDR1 KGHSH and CDR2 LQKENI. The CDR3 sequence is 17 residues long.

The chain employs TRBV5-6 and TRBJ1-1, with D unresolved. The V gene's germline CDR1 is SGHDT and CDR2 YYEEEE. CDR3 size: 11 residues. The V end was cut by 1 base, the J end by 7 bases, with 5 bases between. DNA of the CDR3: TGTGCCAGCAGCTTGAGGCTTGAAGCTTTCTTT. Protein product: CASSLRLEAFF.

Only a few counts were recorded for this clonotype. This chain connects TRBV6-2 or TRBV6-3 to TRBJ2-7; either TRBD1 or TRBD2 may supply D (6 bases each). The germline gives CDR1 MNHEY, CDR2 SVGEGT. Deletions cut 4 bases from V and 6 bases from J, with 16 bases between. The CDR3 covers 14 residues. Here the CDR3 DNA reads TGTGCCAGCAGTTGGCAGGGGAGGTGTGGCGAGCAGTACTTC. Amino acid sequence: CASSWQGRCGEQYF.

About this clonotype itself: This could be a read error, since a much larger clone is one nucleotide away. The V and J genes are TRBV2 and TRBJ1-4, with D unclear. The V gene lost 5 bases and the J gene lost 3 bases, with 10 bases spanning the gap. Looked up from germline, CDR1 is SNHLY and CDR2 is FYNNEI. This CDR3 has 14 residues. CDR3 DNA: TGTGCCAGCAGTTCGGACCGGGCTAATGAAAAACTGTTTTTT. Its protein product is CASSSDRANEKLFF.

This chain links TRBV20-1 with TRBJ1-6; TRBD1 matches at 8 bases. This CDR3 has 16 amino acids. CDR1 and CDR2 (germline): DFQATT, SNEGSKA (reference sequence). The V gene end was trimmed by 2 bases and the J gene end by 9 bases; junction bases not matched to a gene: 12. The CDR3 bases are TGCAGTGCTAGAATCTTGGCTGGACAGGGACCTTCACCCCTCCACTTT. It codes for CSARILAGQGPSPLHF.

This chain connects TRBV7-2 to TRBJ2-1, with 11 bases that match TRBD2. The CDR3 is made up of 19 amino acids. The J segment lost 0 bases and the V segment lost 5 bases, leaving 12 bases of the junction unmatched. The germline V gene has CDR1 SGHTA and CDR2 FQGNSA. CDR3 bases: TGTGCCAGCAGCCGCCCGGCTAGCGGGGGGTCCAGCTCCTACAATGAGCAGTTCTTC. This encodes CASSRPASGGSSSYNEQFF.

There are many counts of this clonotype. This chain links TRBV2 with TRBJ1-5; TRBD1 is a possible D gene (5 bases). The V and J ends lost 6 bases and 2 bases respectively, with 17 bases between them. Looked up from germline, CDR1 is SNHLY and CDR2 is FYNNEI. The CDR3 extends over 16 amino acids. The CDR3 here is CASSPPGGSGNQPQHF. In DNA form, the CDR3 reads TGTGCCAGCAGCCCCCCTGGGGGGTCGGGCAATCAGCCCCAGCATTTT.

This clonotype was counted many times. The CDR3 DNA reads as TGCAGTGCTAGTTTGGTACAACAAGAGACCCAGTACTTC. As protein: CSASLVQQETQYF. The chain uses TRBV20-1 and TRBJ2-5; no firm D call. V shed 3 bases and J shed 2 bases, with 10 bases lying between them. CDR1 and CDR2 from the germline V gene are DFQATT and SNEGSKA (reference sequence). CDR3 length: 13 residues.

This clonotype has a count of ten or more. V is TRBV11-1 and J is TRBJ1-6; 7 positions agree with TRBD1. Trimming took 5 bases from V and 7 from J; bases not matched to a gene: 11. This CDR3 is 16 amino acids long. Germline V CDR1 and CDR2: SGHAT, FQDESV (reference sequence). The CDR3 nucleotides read TGTGCCAGCAGCCGTAGAACCGGGACAGTAAATTCACCCCTCCACTTT. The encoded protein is CASSRRTGTVNSPLHF.

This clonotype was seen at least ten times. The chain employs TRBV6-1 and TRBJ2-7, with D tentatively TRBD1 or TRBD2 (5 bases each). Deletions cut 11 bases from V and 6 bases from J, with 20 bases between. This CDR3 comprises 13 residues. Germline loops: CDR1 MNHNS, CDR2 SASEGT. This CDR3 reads CAGVRDPSSEQYF. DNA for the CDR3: TGTGCCGGGGTCCGGGACCCTTCATCCGAGCAGTACTTC.

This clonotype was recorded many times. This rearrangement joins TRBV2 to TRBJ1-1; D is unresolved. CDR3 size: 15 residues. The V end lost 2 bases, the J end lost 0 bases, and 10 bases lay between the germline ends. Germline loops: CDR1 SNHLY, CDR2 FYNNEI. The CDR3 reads CASSEQEVMNTEAFF. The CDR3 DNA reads TGTGCCAGCAGTGAACAAGAGGTGATGAACACTGAAGCTTTCTTT.

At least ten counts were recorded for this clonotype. The CDR3 DNA reads as TGCAGTGCTAGAGATAAAGCGTCGGTCTATAGCAATCAGCCCCAGCATTTT. Translated, it gives CSARDKASVYSNQPQHF. The genes are TRBV20-1 and TRBJ1-5; D is unclear. CDR3 size: 17 residues. The germline V and J ends were trimmed by 0 bases and 0 bases, with 15 bases remaining between them. Germline assignment: CDR1 DFQATT and CDR2 SNEGSKA (reference sequence).

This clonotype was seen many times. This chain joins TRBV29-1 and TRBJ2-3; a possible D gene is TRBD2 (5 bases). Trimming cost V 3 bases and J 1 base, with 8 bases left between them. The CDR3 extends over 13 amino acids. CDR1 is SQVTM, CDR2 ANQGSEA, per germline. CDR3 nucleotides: TGCAGCGTTGATGCCGGGGGCACAGATACGCAGTATTTT. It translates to CSVDAGGTDTQYF.

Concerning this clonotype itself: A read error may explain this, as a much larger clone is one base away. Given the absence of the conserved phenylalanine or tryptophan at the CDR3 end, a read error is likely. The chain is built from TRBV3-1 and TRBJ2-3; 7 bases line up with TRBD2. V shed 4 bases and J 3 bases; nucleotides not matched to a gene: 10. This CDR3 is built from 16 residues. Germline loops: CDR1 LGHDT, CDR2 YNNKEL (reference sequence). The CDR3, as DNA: TGTGCCAGCAGCCCTCCTGGGCGGGGGAGGACAGATACGCAGTATTTG. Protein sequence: CASSPPGRGRTDTQYL.

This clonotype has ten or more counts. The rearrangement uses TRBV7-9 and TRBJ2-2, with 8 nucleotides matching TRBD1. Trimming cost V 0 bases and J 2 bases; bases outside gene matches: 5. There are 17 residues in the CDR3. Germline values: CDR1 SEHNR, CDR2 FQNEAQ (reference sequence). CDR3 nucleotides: TGTGCCAGCAGCTTAGCGAGCAGGGGGCCAAACACCGGGGAGCTGTTTTTT. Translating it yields CASSLASRGPNTGELFF.

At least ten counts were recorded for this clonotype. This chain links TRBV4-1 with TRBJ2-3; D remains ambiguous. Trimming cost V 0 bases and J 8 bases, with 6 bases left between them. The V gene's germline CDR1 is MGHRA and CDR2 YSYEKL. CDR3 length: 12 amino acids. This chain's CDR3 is CASSQDLATQYF. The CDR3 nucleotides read TGCGCCAGCAGCCAAGATCTCGCTACGCAGTATTTT.